This TCR beta chain is from a study of regulatory T cells in long-lasting Graves disease. Trimming removed 3 bases at V and 0 bases at J, with 6 bases between. The CDR3 is 15 residues long. Germline V CDR1 and CDR2: SNHLY, FYNNEI. This clonotype appeared many times. Its cognate antigen is unknown. General study points: New patients shared about 880 public clonotypes, fewer than the roughly 2,600 shared by persistent patients.

Regarding time point: newly diagnosed GD, antithyroid drugs for less than 3 months. Making the TCR library involved RNA that had been extracted from PBMCs. HTBI primers from iRepertoire and Arm-PCR of CDR3 regions yielded the TCR beta libraries. TCRdb re-called the multiplex PCR reads through MiXCR, storing one row per CDR3 protein. This table holds some 410,000 distinct CDR3 sequences, roughly 15% found once. The same data also went into a second study, on T cells in Graves' hyperthyroidism and ophthalmopathy. That source reports: Hyperthyroidism patients were newly diagnosed, had disease duration under 2 months, and were aged 18 to 65 years. First-round RT-PCR with HTBI primers amplified the TCR CDR3 region. In blood, most of the thyroid clonotypes expanded above 0.001 were also present.

The sequence derives from a woman aged 25 to 39 with Graves disease. The specimen was peripheral blood mononuclear cells (PBMCs), collected at new diagnosis, from a patient treated with antithyroid drugs. This chain joins TRBV2 and TRBJ2-6; no clear D gene. The CDR3 nucleotides read TGTGCCAGCAGTGATGTCGGCTCTGGGGCCAACGTCCTGACTTTC. It encodes CASSDVGSGANVLTF.